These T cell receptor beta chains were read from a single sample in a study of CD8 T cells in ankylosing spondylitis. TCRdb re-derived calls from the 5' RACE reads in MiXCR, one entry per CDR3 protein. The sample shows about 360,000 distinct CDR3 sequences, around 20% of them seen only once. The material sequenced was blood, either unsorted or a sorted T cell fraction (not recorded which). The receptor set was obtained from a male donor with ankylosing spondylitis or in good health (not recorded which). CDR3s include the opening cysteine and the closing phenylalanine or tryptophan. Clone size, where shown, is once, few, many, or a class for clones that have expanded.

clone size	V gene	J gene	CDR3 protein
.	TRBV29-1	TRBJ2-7	CSVAGRTLQNEQYF
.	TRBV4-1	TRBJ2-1	CASSQGSGLYNEQFF
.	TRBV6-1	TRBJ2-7	CASSRQVPYEQYF
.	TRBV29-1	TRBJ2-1	CSVPRETEQFF
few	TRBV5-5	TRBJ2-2	CASSLDGGNTGELFF
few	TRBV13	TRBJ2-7	CASSPAGQYEQYF
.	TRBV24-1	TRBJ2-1	CATSDYSGGEQFF
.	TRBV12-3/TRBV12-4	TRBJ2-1	CASSLGVGGGPHNEQFF
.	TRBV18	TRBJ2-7	CASSMGSYEQYF
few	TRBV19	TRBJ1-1	CASSMVNTEAFF
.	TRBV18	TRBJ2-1	CASGGGSNEQFF
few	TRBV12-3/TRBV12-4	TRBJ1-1	CASSFNVVEAFF
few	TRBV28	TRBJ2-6	CASSFEPGANVLTF
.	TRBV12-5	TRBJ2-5	CASGLAPWDSRGETQYF
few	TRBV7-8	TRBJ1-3	CASSYYSGNTIYF
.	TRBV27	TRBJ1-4	CASSLSAWRGTNEKLFF
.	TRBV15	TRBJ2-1	CATSRAFGGINEQFF
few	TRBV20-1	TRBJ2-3	CSAWGASTDTQYF
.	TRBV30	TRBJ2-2	CAWLAGFTGELFF
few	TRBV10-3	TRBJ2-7	CAISESRAISNEQYF
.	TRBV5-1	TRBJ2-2	CASSLESGGADTGELFF
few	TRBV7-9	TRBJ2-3	CASLGGNTQYF
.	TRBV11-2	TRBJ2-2	CASSLRTSGHVWTGELFF
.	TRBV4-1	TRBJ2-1	CASSQDFGNEQFF
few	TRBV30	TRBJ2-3	CASSSDWSDTQYF
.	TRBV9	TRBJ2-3	CASQPGGGAADTQYF
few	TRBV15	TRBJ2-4	CATSRDGGTGLDIQYF
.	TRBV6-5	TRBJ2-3	CASSTDRGASTDTQYF
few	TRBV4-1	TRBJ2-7	CASSQDAVTGDSYEQYF
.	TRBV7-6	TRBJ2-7	CASSLGGPPPLGQYF
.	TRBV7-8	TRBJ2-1	CASSLVSFLEGDEQFF
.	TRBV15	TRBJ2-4	CATSTGTKNIQYF
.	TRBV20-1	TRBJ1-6	CRGGGAFGVSLHF
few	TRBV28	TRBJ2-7	CASSLPGTQVQYF
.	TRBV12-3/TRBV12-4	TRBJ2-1	CASSTGSDYNEQFF
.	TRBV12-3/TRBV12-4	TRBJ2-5	CASSREVEETQYF
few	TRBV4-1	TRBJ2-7	CASSQLRDGDYEQYF
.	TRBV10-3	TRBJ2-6	CAISPRDRTVSGANVLTF
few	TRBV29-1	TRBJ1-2	CSVNRPEGGYTF
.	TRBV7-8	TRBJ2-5	CASSLEGNLRETQYF
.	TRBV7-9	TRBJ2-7	CASSSGTVPYKQYF